This T cell receptor beta chain was recorded in a study of PD-1 blockade in mismatch repair-deficient tumors. Study-level results: Rapid post-treatment expansion, then contraction, generally preceding radiologic response, marked tumor-resident clones.

This clone showed up just a few times. Antigen: not known. Germline-derived CDR1 and CDR2 are SGDLS and YYNGEE. This CDR3 is 14 amino acids long. Germline trimming cut 4 bases from V and 6 bases from J; bases unmatched to any gene: 6. This table comes from immunoSEQ multiplex PCR, and its TCRdb copy is limited to in-frame clones, with some not included. The data show some 16,000 clones, with roughly 84% seen just once and around 1.5% held by the top ten. This sequence originates from an adult with mismatch repair-deficient cancer. V is TRBV9 and J is TRBJ2-7, with 11 bases lining up with TRBD2. Sequencing used PBMCs, obtained 22 weeks after starting pembrolizumab. This CDR3 reads CASSPGLAVLEQYF. The DNA for the CDR3 is TGTGCCAGCAGCCCGGGACTAGCGGTGCTCGAGCAGTACTTC.